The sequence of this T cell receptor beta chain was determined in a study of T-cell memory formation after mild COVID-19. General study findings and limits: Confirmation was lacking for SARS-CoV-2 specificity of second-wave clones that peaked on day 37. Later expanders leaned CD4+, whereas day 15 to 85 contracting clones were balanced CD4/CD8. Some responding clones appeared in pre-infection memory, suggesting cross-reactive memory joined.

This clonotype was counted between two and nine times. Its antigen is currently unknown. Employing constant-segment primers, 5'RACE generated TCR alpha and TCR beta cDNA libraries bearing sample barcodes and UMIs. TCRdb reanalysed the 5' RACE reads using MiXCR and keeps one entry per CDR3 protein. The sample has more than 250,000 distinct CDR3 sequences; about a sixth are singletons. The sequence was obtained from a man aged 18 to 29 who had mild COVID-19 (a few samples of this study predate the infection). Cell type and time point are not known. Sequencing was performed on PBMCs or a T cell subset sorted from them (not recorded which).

This chain's CDR3 is CASTDRGGTYNSPLHF. The CDR3 DNA reads TGTGCCAGCACCGACAGGGGAGGCACCTATAATTCACCCCTCCACTTT. J is TRBJ1-6 and V is TRBV6-5; 8 bases are shared with TRBD1. CDR3 length: 16 residues. Germline V lookup: CDR1 MNHEY, CDR2 SVGAGI. V lost 7 bases to trimming and J lost 2 bases; unmatched junction nucleotides: 7.